These T cell receptor beta chains were read from a single sample in a study of blood T cell repertoires in COVID-19. The table came from immunoSEQ multiplex PCR; TCRdb's copy has only in-frame clones and leaves some out. The repertoire holds some 340,000 clones, with about 83% as singletons. Sequenced sample: peripheral blood. The receptor set was obtained from a young man with active or convalescent COVID-19. Each CDR3 is given with its conserved first and last residue. A D gene is named only where the DNA matches it firmly. Part of the rows lack a size; the others show once, few, many or a class for expanded clones.

d_call | j_call | clone_size | v_call | cdr3_aa | cdr3_nt
TRBD2 | TRBJ2-5 | NA | TRBV5-1 | CASSVLAGSQETQYF | TGCGCCAGCAGCGTTTTAGCGGGATCCCAAGAGACCCAGTACTTC
TRBD1 | TRBJ2-1 | once | TRBV7-3 | CASSSYRGDEQFF | TGTGCCAGCAGCTCCTACAGGGGTGATGAGCAGTTCTTC
NA | TRBJ1-1 | NA | TRBV7-3 | CASSLTGGATMNTEAFF | TGTGCCAGCAGCTTAACGGGAGGCGCTACCATGAACACTGAAGCTTTCTTT
TRBD2 | TRBJ2-3 | NA | TRBV3-1/TRBV3-2 | CASSQELLAGPADTQYF | TGTGCCAGCAGCCAAGAATTACTAGCGGGACCGGCAGATACGCAGTATTTT
TRBD1 | TRBJ1-2 | once | TRBV2 | CASRSGTGVKGGYTF | TGTGCCAGCAGATCTGGGACAGGGGTTAAGGGGGGCTACACCTTC
NA | TRBJ1-2 | NA | TRBV23-1 | CASSYARVNYGYTF | TGCGCCAGCAGCTACGCGAGAGTTAACTATGGCTACACCTTC
TRBD2 | TRBJ2-7 | NA | TRBV2 | CASSVGGSVYEQYF | TGTGCCAGCAGTGTAGGCGGGAGTGTCTACGAGCAGTACTTC
TRBD1 | TRBJ2-1 | once | TRBV12-5 | CASGSRDRGYNEQFF | TGTGCTAGTGGTTCCCGGGACAGGGGCTACAATGAGCAGTTCTTC
NA | TRBJ1-2 | NA | TRBV30 | CAWSPTHGGAGGYTF | TGTGCCTGGAGTCCAACGCATGGGGGAGCGGGGGGCTACACCTTC
NA | TRBJ2-4 | NA | TRBV27 | CASGRLETNIQYF | TGTGCCAGCGGTAGACTAGAGACAAACATTCAGTACTTC
NA | TRBJ2-7 | NA | TRBV18 | CASSLSQGSYEQYF | TGTGCCAGCTCACTCTCCCAGGGGTCCTACGAGCAGTACTTC
TRBD2 | TRBJ2-7 | NA | TRBV4-3 | CASSQDHSGGRSYEQYF | TGCGCCAGCAGCCAAGATCACAGCGGGGGGCGATCCTACGAGCAGTACTTC
TRBD2 | TRBJ2-7 | NA | TRBV4-1 | CASSQEGTRSSYEQYF | TGCGCCAGCAGCCAAGAAGGGACTAGAAGCTCCTACGAGCAGTACTTC
NA | TRBJ1-1 | NA | TRBV7-3 | CASSLGGAPEAFF | TGTGCCAGCAGCTTAGGGGGGGCCCCTGAAGCTTTCTTT
TRBD2 | TRBJ2-3 | NA | TRBV4-3 | CASSQEAAGGSTDTQYF | TGCGCCAGCAGCCAAGAAGCGGCGGGAGGGTCCACAGATACGCAGTATTTT
TRBD1 | TRBJ2-1 | NA | TRBV7-9 | CASSMTNRGYNEQFF | TGTGCCAGCAGCATGACAAACAGGGGCTACAATGAGCAGTTCTTC
TRBD1 | TRBJ1-4 | NA | TRBV5-1 | CASSLAQGAEEKLFF | TGCGCCAGCAGCTTGGCTCAGGGGGCCGAGGAAAAACTGTTTTTT
NA | TRBJ2-4 | NA | TRBV15 | CATSEAVVTFKNIQYF | TGTGCCACCAGCGAGGCAGTGGTGACCTTCAAAAACATTCAGTACTTC
TRBD2 | TRBJ2-2 | NA | TRBV9 | CASSVATSAFRELFF | TGTGCCAGCAGCGTAGCGACTAGCGCGTTCCGGGAGCTGTTTTTT
TRBD2 | TRBJ2-1 | NA | TRBV5-1 | CASSFRDITPTSGRFNEQFF | TGCGCCAGCAGCTTTAGGGACATCACACCGACTAGCGGGAGGTTCAATGAGCAGTTCTTC
TRBD2 | TRBJ2-6 | NA | TRBV4-3 | CARSQRGVTKSYSGANVLTF | TGCGCCCGCAGCCAACGGGGGGTGACCAAGTCTTACTCTGGGGCCAACGTCCTGACTTTC
NA | TRBJ1-5 | few | TRBV4-1 | CASSQDGQGIQPQHF | TGCGCCAGCAGCCAAGATGGCCAGGGGATTCAGCCCCAGCATTTT
NA | TRBJ2-3 | NA | TRBV6-6 | CASSILADTQYF | TGTGCCAGCAGTATTTTAGCGGATACGCAGTATTTT
NA | TRBJ2-2 | NA | TRBV3-1/TRBV3-2 | CASSSFRNTGELFF | TGTGCCAGCAGCTCCTTTAGGAACACCGGGGAGCTGTTTTTT
NA | TRBJ1-1 | NA | TRBV4-2 | CASSPEIITEAFF | TGTGCCAGCAGCCCGGAGATTATCACCGAAGCTTTCTTT
TRBD1 | TRBJ1-6 | NA | TRBV6-5 | CASSPGQVNSPLHF | TGTGCCAGCAGCCCCGGACAGGTTAATTCACCCCTCCACTTT
NA | TRBJ1-5 | once | TRBV6-2/TRBV6-3 | CASSSGTPGDSNQPQHF | TGTGCCAGCAGTTCCGGGACTCCCGGGGATAGCAATCAGCCCCAGCATTTT
TRBD1 | TRBJ1-5 | NA | TRBV6-2/TRBV6-3 | CASSSSGQRSDQPQHF | TGTGCCAGCAGTTCCTCGGGACAGCGGAGCGATCAGCCCCAGCATTTT
NA | TRBJ2-3 | NA | TRBV6-6 | CASSPDRPLTDTQYF | TGTGCCAGCAGTCCCGACAGGCCCCTCACAGATACGCAGTATTTT
TRBD2 | TRBJ2-1 | NA | TRBV11-1 | CASSLGAGGGYSEQFF | TGTGCCAGCAGCTTAGGCGCAGGCGGGGGGTATAGTGAGCAGTTCTTC
TRBD1 | TRBJ1-5 | NA | TRBV5-1 | CASSSGQGLNQPQHF | TGCGCCAGCAGCTCGGGACAGGGCCTCAATCAGCCCCAGCATTTT
NA | TRBJ2-1 | NA | TRBV21-1 | CASTLAGYNEQFF | TGTGCCAGCACCCTAGCGGGGTACAATGAGCAGTTCTTC
TRBD2 | TRBJ2-7 | few | TRBV3-1/TRBV3-2 | CASSPRTSDLPPSYEQYF | TGTGCCAGCAGCCCTCGGACTAGCGACTTACCCCCCTCCTACGAGCAGTACTTC
NA | TRBJ1-1 | NA | TRBV30 | CAWSPGSTEAFF | TGTGCCTGGAGCCCGGGGAGTACTGAAGCTTTCTTT
TRBD1 | TRBJ2-7 | NA | TRBV30 | CAWSVRLGQGNNEQYF | TGTGCCTGGAGTGTACGTTTGGGACAGGGGAATAATGAGCAGTACTTC
NA | TRBJ1-1 | NA | TRBV12-3/TRBV12-4 | CASSSTGWTEAFF | TGTGCCAGCTCTAGTACAGGCTGGACTGAAGCTTTCTTT
TRBD1 | TRBJ1-1 | NA | TRBV7-9 | CASNRGAEAFF | TGTGCCAGCAACAGGGGGGCTGAAGCTTTCTTT
TRBD1 | TRBJ2-4 | few | TRBV7-2 | CASSLSQGNIQYF | TGTGCCAGCAGCTTGTCACAGGGGAACATTCAGTACTTC
TRBD2 | TRBJ2-1 | NA | TRBV5-1 | CASSTGTNSYNEQFF | TGCGCCAGCAGCACCGGGACTAACTCCTACAATGAGCAGTTCTTC
NA | TRBJ2-7 | NA | TRBV7-9 | CASSLIRVDGEQYF | TGTGCCAGCAGCTTAATCAGGGTTGATGGCGAGCAGTACTTC
NA | TRBJ1-5 | NA | TRBV29-1 | CSALAPNQPQHF | TGCAGCGCACTCGCCCCCAATCAGCCCCAGCATTTT
NA | TRBJ1-1 | NA | TRBV18 | CASSPQVNTEAFF | TGTGCCAGCTCACCCCAGGTGAACACTGAAGCTTTCTTT
TRBD1 | TRBJ1-2 | NA | TRBV28 | CASSTNPSGQVAYGYTF | TGTGCCAGCAGTACCAATCCCTCGGGACAGGTGGCCTATGGCTACACCTTC
NA | TRBJ2-1 | NA | TRBV5-8 | CASSFASEQFF | TGTGCCAGCAGCTTCGCGTCTGAGCAGTTCTTC
TRBD1 | TRBJ1-1 | NA | TRBV30 | CAWSAYLDRGNTEAFF | TGTGCCTGGAGTGCGTATCTCGACAGGGGGAACACTGAAGCTTTCTTT
NA | TRBJ1-2 | NA | TRBV4-2 | CASSQGDHSLSRGYTF | TGTGCCAGCAGCCAAGGTGATCACAGCCTCAGTCGAGGCTACACCTTC
NA | TRBJ2-1 | NA | TRBV4-1 | CASSQGPASRIINEQFF | TGCGCCAGCAGCCAAGGTCCCGCTAGTCGTATTATAAATGAGCAGTTCTTC
NA | TRBJ1-4 | once | TRBV30 | CAWAGIGREKLFF | TGTGCCTGGGCGGGAATAGGAAGGGAAAAACTGTTTTTT
TRBD2 | TRBJ2-1 | NA | TRBV30 | CAWIRREREARANEQFF | TGTGCCTGGATAAGGAGGGAGCGGGAGGCCCGGGCAAATGAGCAGTTCTTC
TRBD1 | TRBJ1-6 | NA | TRBV19 | CASGGTGAPLHF | TGTGCCAGTGGGGGGACAGGGGCACCCCTCCACTTT
TRBD1 | TRBJ2-5 | NA | TRBV7-2 | CASRQDRGWTQYF | TGTGCCAGCCGGCAGGACAGGGGGTGGACCCAGTACTTC
TRBD1 | TRBJ1-3 | NA | TRBV9 | CASSGTGVSRGNTIYF | TGTGCCAGCAGCGGGACAGGGGTCTCGAGAGGAAACACCATATATTTT